This is a list of T cell receptor beta chains from one sample in a study of T cell repertoires in cytomegalovirus infection. TCRdb recomputed calls from the reads with MiXCR, one row per CDR3 protein. The sample carries 740,000 or so distinct CDR3 sequences, under 40% recorded once. The sequenced material came from PBMCs. Receptors were obtained from a human donor in good health (CMV status not recorded). Some clones in this sample may be carry-over from other donors' samples. Both conserved end residues are part of each CDR3. A D gene is named only where the DNA matches it firmly. Clone size appears in some rows only: once, few, many, or a class for an expanded clone.

clone_size: .
j_call: TRBJ2-2
v_call: TRBV28
d_call: TRBD1
cdr3_aa: CASRRTGETGELFF
cdr3_nt: TGTGCCAGCAGGCGGACAGGGGAAACCGGGGAGCTGTTTTTT

clone_size: .
j_call: TRBJ1-5
v_call: TRBV28
d_call: .
cdr3_aa: CASSLGGGENQPQHF
cdr3_nt: TGTGCCAGCAGTCTAGGCGGGGGGGAAAATCAGCCCCAGCATTTT

clone_size: .
j_call: TRBJ2-1
v_call: TRBV28
d_call: TRBD1
cdr3_aa: CASNPGTGGNEQFF
cdr3_nt: TGTGCCAGCAACCCCGGGACAGGGGGCAATGAGCAGTTCTTC

clone_size: many
j_call: TRBJ2-7
v_call: TRBV7-2
d_call: TRBD2
cdr3_aa: CASNFGTSGYEQYF
cdr3_nt: TGTGCCAGCAACTTCGGGACTAGCGGCTACGAGCAGTACTTC

clone_size: few
j_call: TRBJ1-2
v_call: TRBV28
d_call: .
cdr3_aa: CASSPHRFYGYTF
cdr3_nt: TGTGCCAGCAGTCCGCATCGCTTCTATGGCTACACCTTC

clone_size: .
j_call: TRBJ1-1
v_call: TRBV19
d_call: .
cdr3_aa: CASSTSTSEAFF
cdr3_nt: TGTGCCAGTAGTACGTCAACTTCTGAAGCTTTCTTT

clone_size: once
j_call: TRBJ1-5
v_call: TRBV6-8
d_call: .
cdr3_aa: CASRGGGGSNQPQHF
cdr3_nt: TGTGCCAGCAGGGGCGGGGGGGGTAGCAATCAGCCCCAGCATTTT

clone_size: .
j_call: TRBJ2-7
v_call: TRBV7-8
d_call: .
cdr3_aa: CASSLRLNYEQYF
cdr3_nt: TGTGCCAGCAGCTTACGGCTTAACTACGAGCAGTACTTC

clone_size: .
j_call: TRBJ2-7
v_call: TRBV28
d_call: TRBD2
cdr3_aa: CASSGLAGGGTEQYF
cdr3_nt: TGTGCCAGCAGTGGACTAGCGGGAGGGGGGACCGAGCAGTACTTC

clone_size: many
j_call: TRBJ2-1
v_call: TRBV28
d_call: TRBD2
cdr3_aa: CASTKYGTSGGAGNEQFF
cdr3_nt: TGTGCCAGCACCAAATACGGGACTAGCGGGGGGGCAGGTAATGAGCAGTTCTTC

clone_size: .
j_call: TRBJ2-1
v_call: TRBV20-1
d_call: TRBD1
cdr3_aa: CSVYAGGPYNEQFF
cdr3_nt: TGCAGTGTCTACGCAGGGGGACCCTACAATGAGCAGTTCTTC

clone_size: few
j_call: TRBJ1-6
v_call: TRBV7-2
d_call: .
cdr3_aa: CASSRQGYSPLHF
cdr3_nt: TGTGCCAGCAGCCGGCAGGGGTATTCACCCCTCCACTTT

clone_size: .
j_call: TRBJ1-5
v_call: TRBV6-6
d_call: TRBD1
cdr3_aa: CASSPRQGLYNQPQHF
cdr3_nt: TGTGCCAGCAGCCCTCGACAGGGGCTTTACAATCAGCCCCAGCATTTT

clone_size: .
j_call: TRBJ1-4
v_call: TRBV12-3/TRBV12-4
d_call: TRBD1
cdr3_aa: CASSPDRGRGTNEKLFF
cdr3_nt: TGTGCCAGCAGCCCGGACAGGGGGAGAGGAACTAATGAAAAACTGTTTTTT

clone_size: .
j_call: TRBJ1-1
v_call: TRBV12-3/TRBV12-4
d_call: TRBD1
cdr3_aa: CASSPTTGGHTEAFF
cdr3_nt: TGTGCCAGCAGTCCCACCACAGGGGGCCACACTGAAGCTTTCTTT

clone_size: .
j_call: TRBJ1-5
v_call: TRBV28
d_call: TRBD1
cdr3_aa: CAISPDRDSQPQHF
cdr3_nt: TGTGCCATCAGTCCGGACAGGGACAGTCAGCCCCAGCATTTT

clone_size: .
j_call: TRBJ2-5
v_call: TRBV27
d_call: TRBD1
cdr3_aa: CASSLRQGTGETQYF
cdr3_nt: TGTGCCAGCAGTCTCCGACAGGGTACAGGGGAGACCCAGTACTTC

clone_size: .
j_call: TRBJ1-2
v_call: TRBV13
d_call: .
cdr3_aa: CASSLGLGQAIRTF
cdr3_nt: TGTGCCAGCAGCTTAGGTTTAGGGCAGGCCATTCGCACCTTC

clone_size: .
j_call: TRBJ2-2
v_call: TRBV5-1
d_call: TRBD1
cdr3_aa: CASSLRTGTAGELFF
cdr3_nt: TGCGCCAGCAGCTTAAGGACAGGAACCGCCGGGGAGCTGTTTTTT

clone_size: .
j_call: TRBJ1-2
v_call: TRBV19
d_call: .
cdr3_aa: CASRFGTGASLANYGYTF
cdr3_nt: TGTGCCAGTAGGTTTGGGACTGGGGCTTCCCTCGCTAACTATGGCTACACCTTC

clone_size: .
j_call: TRBJ1-4
v_call: TRBV7-9
d_call: TRBD1
cdr3_aa: CASSSTGGLDEKLFF
cdr3_nt: TGTGCCAGCAGCTCAACAGGGGGCCTCGATGAAAAACTGTTTTTT

clone_size: many
j_call: TRBJ2-7
v_call: TRBV7-2
d_call: TRBD2
cdr3_aa: CASSSGRTSPRGSYEQYF
cdr3_nt: TGTGCCAGCAGCTCAGGGCGGACTAGCCCTAGGGGCTCCTACGAGCAGTACTTC

clone_size: .
j_call: TRBJ2-2
v_call: TRBV28
d_call: TRBD2
cdr3_aa: CASSEAGGPSGELFF
cdr3_nt: TGTGCCAGCAGCGAAGCGGGAGGGCCCTCCGGGGAGCTGTTTTTT

clone_size: .
j_call: TRBJ1-4
v_call: TRBV28
d_call: .
cdr3_aa: CASTVSLGSGEKLFF
cdr3_nt: TGTGCCAGCACCGTTTCCCTAGGGAGTGGTGAAAAACTGTTTTTT

clone_size: few
j_call: TRBJ1-3
v_call: TRBV7-2
d_call: .
cdr3_aa: CASSLFGPGQHLPGNTIYF
cdr3_nt: TGTGCCAGCAGCTTATTTGGGCCGGGACAACATCTACCTGGAAACACCATATATTTT

clone_size: .
j_call: TRBJ1-5
v_call: TRBV20-1
d_call: TRBD1
cdr3_aa: CSARATGTASNQPQHF
cdr3_nt: TGCAGTGCTAGAGCTACCGGGACAGCGAGCAATCAGCCCCAGCATTTT

clone_size: .
j_call: TRBJ2-2
v_call: TRBV28
d_call: .
cdr3_aa: CASSLPRPGRYAGELFF
cdr3_nt: TGTGCCAGCAGTTTACCCCGACCCGGCCGGTACGCCGGGGAGCTGTTTTTT

clone_size: .
j_call: TRBJ2-5
v_call: TRBV27
d_call: .
cdr3_aa: CASSLSGRQETQYF
cdr3_nt: TGTGCCAGCAGTTTATCAGGCCGACAAGAGACCCAGTACTTC

clone_size: .
j_call: TRBJ1-6
v_call: TRBV6-1
d_call: .
cdr3_aa: CASSYRQGNNSPLHF
cdr3_nt: TGTGCCAGCAGTTACCGGCAGGGCAACAATTCACCCCTCCACTTT

clone_size: few
j_call: TRBJ2-7
v_call: TRBV27
d_call: .
cdr3_aa: CASSLSGRAEQYF
cdr3_nt: TGTGCCAGCAGTTTGTCAGGTCGAGCGGAGCAGTACTTC

clone_size: .
j_call: TRBJ2-1
v_call: TRBV4-2
d_call: .
cdr3_aa: CASSQDGGLSSYNEQFF
cdr3_nt: TGTGCCAGCAGCCAAGATGGGGGACTTAGCTCCTACAATGAGCAGTTCTTC

clone_size: .
j_call: TRBJ2-7
v_call: TRBV28
d_call: .
cdr3_aa: CASSPGDLSSYEQYF
cdr3_nt: TGTGCCAGCAGTCCCGGGGACTTAAGCTCCTACGAGCAGTACTTC

clone_size: .
j_call: TRBJ2-6
v_call: TRBV12-3/TRBV12-4
d_call: .
cdr3_aa: CASSPLFGGANALTF
cdr3_nt: TGTGCCAGCAGCCCCCTTTTTGGAGGGGCCAACGCCCTGACTTTC

clone_size: .
j_call: TRBJ2-7
v_call: TRBV5-5
d_call: .
cdr3_aa: CASSLGSLSLQYF
cdr3_nt: TGTGCCAGCAGCTTGGGCAGCCTTTCCCTGCAGTACTTC

clone_size: few
j_call: TRBJ2-3
v_call: TRBV29-1
d_call: TRBD1
cdr3_aa: CSVERDRKDTQYF
cdr3_nt: TGCAGCGTTGAAAGGGACAGGAAAGATACGCAGTATTTT

clone_size: .
j_call: TRBJ2-7
v_call: TRBV27
d_call: TRBD1
cdr3_aa: CASSLRAGGSYEQYF
cdr3_nt: TGTGCCAGCAGTTTACGGGCAGGGGGTTCCTACGAGCAGTACTTC

clone_size: .
j_call: TRBJ1-1
v_call: TRBV12-3/TRBV12-4
d_call: .
cdr3_aa: CASSFRAGAFF
cdr3_nt: TGTGCCAGCAGTTTCCGGGCTGGAGCTTTCTTT

clone_size: .
j_call: TRBJ2-2
v_call: TRBV6-5
d_call: .
cdr3_aa: CASSKKGNTGELFF
cdr3_nt: TGTGCCAGCTCCAAAAAGGGAAACACCGGGGAGCTGTTTTTT

clone_size: .
j_call: TRBJ1-2
v_call: TRBV6-1
d_call: TRBD1
cdr3_aa: CASSPGTGKGYTF
cdr3_nt: TGTGCCAGCAGCCCCGGGACAGGGAAAGGCTACACCTTC

clone_size: few
j_call: TRBJ1-4
v_call: TRBV4-1
d_call: .
cdr3_aa: CASSQDSGVDEKLFF
cdr3_nt: TGCGCCAGCAGCCAAGATTCCGGGGTAGACGAAAAACTGTTTTTT

clone_size: .
j_call: TRBJ2-2
v_call: TRBV11-2
d_call: .
cdr3_aa: CASSFVGQYGELFF
cdr3_nt: TGTGCCAGCAGCTTTGTCGGACAGTACGGGGAGCTGTTTTTT

clone_size: .
j_call: TRBJ2-5
v_call: TRBV27
d_call: TRBD1
cdr3_aa: CASSLSDPGTGVQETQYF
cdr3_nt: TGTGCCAGCAGTTTATCGGACCCCGGGACAGGAGTCCAAGAGACCCAGTACTTC

clone_size: .
j_call: TRBJ2-1
v_call: TRBV28
d_call: TRBD2
cdr3_aa: CASSFSGGPNNEQLF
cdr3_nt: TGTGCCAGCAGTTTTAGCGGGGGGCCCAACAATGAGCAGCTCTTC

clone_size: few
j_call: TRBJ1-1
v_call: TRBV5-1
d_call: .
cdr3_aa: CASGQGHLNTEAFF
cdr3_nt: TGCGCCAGCGGTCAAGGACACCTGAACACTGAAGCTTTCTTT

clone_size: .
j_call: TRBJ2-4
v_call: TRBV20-1
d_call: .
cdr3_aa: CSASRGAKNIQYF
cdr3_nt: TGCAGTGCTAGTAGGGGGGCCAAAAACATTCAGTACTTC

clone_size: few
j_call: TRBJ2-4
v_call: TRBV5-4
d_call: TRBD2
cdr3_aa: CASSSRLAENIQYF
cdr3_nt: TGTGCCAGCAGCTCCCGACTAGCCGAAAACATTCAGTACTTC

clone_size: many
j_call: TRBJ1-2
v_call: TRBV7-3
d_call: .
cdr3_aa: CASSPPDRGYTF
cdr3_nt: TGTGCCAGCAGCCCACCCGACCGTGGCTACACCTTC

clone_size: few
j_call: TRBJ1-5
v_call: TRBV7-2
d_call: .
cdr3_aa: CASGPGPSNQPQHF
cdr3_nt: TGTGCCAGCGGTCCGGGACCGAGCAATCAGCCCCAGCATTTT

clone_size: many
j_call: TRBJ1-4
v_call: TRBV7-8
d_call: TRBD1
cdr3_aa: CASSPQQGAGEKLFF
cdr3_nt: TGTGCCAGCAGCCCACAACAGGGGGCGGGTGAAAAACTGTTTTTT

clone_size: .
j_call: TRBJ2-1
v_call: TRBV19
d_call: TRBD1
cdr3_aa: CASSIGTGRNEQFF
cdr3_nt: TGTGCCAGTAGTATAGGGACAGGACGCAATGAGCAGTTCTTC

clone_size: .
j_call: TRBJ1-1
v_call: TRBV6-5
d_call: .
cdr3_aa: CASSYSNGYSAEAFF
cdr3_nt: TGTGCCAGCAGTTACTCGAATGGTTATAGCGCTGAAGCTTTCTTT

clone_size: few
j_call: TRBJ2-7
v_call: TRBV7-8
d_call: .
cdr3_aa: CASSGRTGEQYF
cdr3_nt: TGTGCCAGCAGTGGGAGAACGGGAGAGCAGTACTTC

clone_size: few
j_call: TRBJ1-4
v_call: TRBV19
d_call: .
cdr3_aa: CASSIPDRRRLFF
cdr3_nt: TGTGCCAGTAGTATCCCCGACAGGCGGAGGCTGTTTTTT

clone_size: .
j_call: TRBJ2-2
v_call: TRBV7-9
d_call: .
cdr3_aa: CASSFSGVTNTGELFF
cdr3_nt: TGTGCCAGCAGCTTTTCTGGGGTAACGAACACCGGGGAGCTGTTTTTT

clone_size: .
j_call: TRBJ1-6
v_call: TRBV7-2
d_call: .
cdr3_aa: CASILFQSSQNNSPLPF
cdr3_nt: TGTGCCAGCATCTTATTTCAGAGCAGTCAAAATAATTCACCCCTCCCCTTT

clone_size: many
j_call: TRBJ1-3
v_call: TRBV7-6
d_call: .
cdr3_aa: CASSRRDMTSGNTIYF
cdr3_nt: TGTGCCAGCAGCCGGAGAGATATGACCTCTGGAAACACCATATATTTT